This TCR beta chain was sequenced for a study of response to subunit inactivated influenza vaccine. The V gene's germline CDR1 is ENHRY and CDR2 SYGVKD. The V end was cut by 8 bases, the J end by 2 bases, with 14 bases between. The CDR3 is 14 amino acids. Broader study findings: Every seasonal influenza vaccination brings in few new T cells, the authors suggested.

This clonotype was counted at least ten times. What it binds is not known. TCRdb re-called the RT-PCR reads through MiXCR, storing one row per CDR3 protein. This sample yields under 550,000 distinct CDR3 sequences, of which more than 7% are seen a single time; around 13% belongs to the top ten. This sequence joins TRBV10-3 and TRBJ2-3; possibly TRBD2 for D (5 bases). The starting material was PBMCs from blood, obtained around 25 months after vaccination. The sequence came from a man between 50 and 69 years old who received an inactivated influenza vaccine. CDR3 sequence reads: CAISPTRDTDTQYF. In nucleotides, the CDR3 is TGTGCCATCTCTCCGACACGGGACACAGATACGCAGTATTTT.